One sample yielded the 23 T cell receptor beta chains listed below, sequenced in a study of T cell repertoires in cytomegalovirus infection. TCRdb reanalysed the reads using MiXCR and keeps one entry per CDR3 protein. The table includes roughly 640,000 distinct CDR3 sequences, 20% to 25% detected once. Sequencing was done on a sample of CD8+ T cells from PBMCs. Source of these receptors: a human donor in good health (CMV status not recorded). Some clones in this sample may be carry-over from other donors' samples.

The gene calls are TRBV14 and TRBJ1-2; D remains unclear. V was trimmed by 4 bases and J by 7 bases, leaving 13 bases between them. The germline V gene encodes CDR1 SGHDN and CDR2 FVKESK. The CDR3 has 13 amino acids. Written as DNA, the CDR3 is TGTGCCAGCAGCCTTGTGGTCATGGCTGGCTACACCTTC. Translated, it gives CASSLVVMAGYTF.

In this sample, this clonotype turned up a few times. The chain links TRBV28 to TRBJ2-3, with D maybe TRBD2 (5 bases). V gave up 8 bases and J gave up 0 bases, with 30 bases separating them. The CDR3 is made up of 20 amino acids. Per the germline V gene, CDR1 is MDHEN and CDR2 is SYDVKM. CDR3 DNA sequence: TGTGCCAGCGAATACGCAAAAGGAGGAGATTCGCCCTATAGCACAGATACGCAGTATTTT. Amino acids: CASEYAKGGDSPYSTDTQYF.

At least ten counts were recorded for this clonotype. This chain uses TRBV12-3 or TRBV12-4 with TRBJ2-3; unclear D gene. V was pared by 6 bases and J by 1 base, with 5 bases between. CDR3 size: 12 residues. Written as DNA, the CDR3 is TGTGCCAGCAGCCCCGGCACAGATACGCAGTATTTT. Translating it yields CASSPGTDTQYF.

Here the CDR3 reads CASKLDSQTSNEQFF. CDR3 DNA sequence: TGTGCCAGCAAACTAGACAGCCAAACTAGCAATGAGCAGTTCTTC. V usage is TRBV6-6 and J usage is TRBJ2-1; possibly TRBD1 or TRBD2 for D (5 bases each). The CDR3 runs to 15 residues. V was pared by 7 bases and J by 6 bases, with 19 bases between. Germline values: CDR1 MNHNY, CDR2 SVGAGI (reference sequence).

Only a few counts were recorded for this clonotype. This chain uses TRBV20-1 with TRBJ1-2; possible D gene TRBD1, 6 bases. Trimming stripped 0 bases from V and 8 bases from J, with 25 bases between. The CDR3 runs 17 residues. The V gene's germline CDR1 is DFQATT and CDR2 SNEGSKA (reference sequence). The chain's CDR3 is CSARDSPHRGGSYGYTF. CDR3 nucleotides: TGCAGTGCTAGAGACAGTCCCCACCGAGGGGGAAGTTACGGCTACACCTTC.

This chain joins TRBV28 and TRBJ1-1, with 12 bases identical to TRBD1. V shed 5 bases, J shed 10 bases, and the junction held 23 bases outside the gene matches. Germline V gives CDR1 MDHEN, CDR2 SYDVKM. The CDR3 runs to 19 residues. DNA for the CDR3: TGTGCCAGCAGTCCACGAATCGGGACAGGGGGCACATATCCCAACGGAGCTTTCTTT. This codes for CASSPRIGTGGTYPNGAFF.

The chain is built from TRBV14 and TRBJ2-3; D unclear. The germline CDR1 and CDR2 sequences are SGHDN and FVKESK. The V and J ends lost 4 bases and 7 bases respectively, with 18 bases between them. The CDR3 consists of 15 residues. This CDR3 reads CASSPSARNEYTQYF. Written as DNA, the CDR3 is TGTGCCAGCAGCCCCTCGGCCAGAAACGAATATACGCAGTATTTT.

This sequence joins TRBV12-3 or TRBV12-4 and TRBJ1-5, with no clear D. The V end was cut by 2 bases, the J end by 0 bases, with 8 bases between. The CDR3 runs 15 residues. The CDR3 DNA follows: TGTGCCAGCAGTTTAACGGTTTATAGCAATCAGCCCCAGCATTTT. Protein product: CASSLTVYSNQPQHF.

The chain joins TRBV6-1 to TRBJ2-7; 7 nucleotides agree with TRBD1. Losses at the gene ends were 1 base for V and 5 bases for J; bases not matched to a gene: 5. This CDR3 is 14 amino acids long. Germline CDR1 is MNHNS and CDR2 is SASEGT. This chain's CDR3 is CASSEGQGRDEQYV. The CDR3 nucleotides read TGTGCCAGCAGTGAAGGACAGGGCCGGGACGAGCAGTACGTC.

Many counts were recorded for this clonotype. The V gene is TRBV7-9, the J gene TRBJ2-7; D is perhaps TRBD2 (6 bases). V was clipped by 5 bases and J by 3 bases, with 11 bases between them. The CDR3 runs to 13 residues. Germline CDR1 reads SEHNR; CDR2 reads FQNEAQ (reference sequence). CDR3 amino acids: CASSPDGGYEQYV. CDR3 nucleotides: TGTGCCAGCAGCCCCGACGGGGGCTACGAGCAGTACGTC.

In this sample, this clonotype turned up a few times. The rearrangement links TRBV5-5 to TRBJ2-1; 8 bases are a match to TRBD1. This CDR3 spans 16 amino acids. The J segment lost 9 bases and the V segment lost 4 bases, leaving 15 bases of the junction unmatched. Germline-derived CDR1 and CDR2 are SGHKS and YYEKEE (reference sequence). CDR3 sequence (DNA): TGTGCCAGCAGCATTATCAGGGGGCGTAATTACGGTGAGCAGTTCTTC. Its protein product is CASSIIRGRNYGEQFF.

A remark on this clonotype: A single base separates this from a much larger clone, so it may be a read error. The chain has TRBV7-9 and TRBJ2-1; 8 nucleotides agree with TRBD1. The CDR3 extends over 15 amino acids. Trimming at V came to 3 bases and at J to 10 bases, leaving 11 bases not matched to a gene. CDR1 is SEHNR and CDR2 is FQNEAQ in the germline V gene (reference sequence). The CDR3 spells CASSLVETGAREQFF. DNA of the CDR3: TGTGCCAGCAGCTTGGTGGAGACAGGGGCCCGGGAGCAGTTCTTC.

The rearrangement links TRBV5-1 to TRBJ1-1; 8 positions agree with TRBD1. The germline V gene encodes CDR1 SGHRS and CDR2 YFSETQ. The CDR3 has 17 amino acids. Germline trimming cut 4 bases from V and 3 bases from J; bases unmatched to any gene: 14. CDR3 DNA sequence: TGCGCCAGCAGCCGGAGTCCGACAGGGGATTTCGACACTGAAGCTTTCTTT. Translating gives CASSRSPTGDFDTEAFF.

This clonotype was detected only a few times. This chain uses TRBV28 with TRBJ1-2, with a tentative D call TRBD1 (5 bases). V was shortened by 0 bases and J by 7 bases, with 21 bases between the two germline ends. The germline V gene has CDR1 MDHEN and CDR2 SYDVKM. This CDR3 comprises 17 residues. The CDR3 DNA reads TGTGCCAGCAGTTTATGGGAACATCCGGGGACGGAGGGTGGCTACACCTTC. As protein: CASSLWEHPGTEGGYTF.

This clonotype was counted many times. The chain recombines TRBV7-2 with TRBJ1-1, with TRBD1 matching 10 bases. Germline lookup yields CDR1 SGHTA and CDR2 FQGNSA. This CDR3 comprises 17 residues. Unmatched junction bases numbered 9, after V lost 1 base and J lost 4 bases. The CDR3 sequence is CASSLGDRGISGTEAFF. CDR3 in DNA: TGTGCCAGCAGCTTAGGGGACAGGGGCATAAGTGGCACTGAAGCTTTCTTT.

In this sample, this clonotype turned up many times. This sequence joins TRBV10-3 and TRBJ1-1; 9 nucleotides line up with TRBD1. J was trimmed by 4 bases and V by 3 bases; bases with no gene match: 6. Germline values: CDR1 ENHRY, CDR2 SYGVKD. This CDR3 is built from 15 residues. The CDR3 sequence is CAISEQGAWGTEAFF. CDR3 DNA sequence: TGTGCCATCAGTGAACAGGGGGCCTGGGGCACTGAAGCTTTCTTT.

The V gene is TRBV12-3 or TRBV12-4, the J gene TRBJ2-1; D is uncertain. The V gene lost 6 bases and the J gene lost 5 bases, with 8 bases spanning the gap. This CDR3 has 12 residues. The CDR3 region is CASSADNNEQFF. CDR3 sequence (DNA): TGTGCCAGCAGCGCCGATAACAATGAGCAGTTCTTC.

This clonotype was recorded only once. This rearrangement joins TRBV20-1 to TRBJ2-2; 10 bases agree with TRBD1. The germline gives CDR1 DFQATT, CDR2 SNEGSKA (reference sequence). V was clipped by 4 bases and J by 4 bases; unmatched bases: 6. The CDR3 runs 15 residues. The CDR3 nucleotides read TGCAGTGCTAAGGACAGGGGGAGATCCACCGGGGAGCTGTTTTTT. Translating it yields CSAKDRGRSTGELFF.

The chain uses TRBV14 and TRBJ1-4, with D unclear. The CDR3 sequence is 15 residues long. CDR1 and CDR2 (germline): SGHDN, FVKESK. The V and J ends lost 5 bases and 5 bases respectively, with 15 bases between them. The CDR3 is CASSGEGQKNEKLFF. The CDR3 bases are TGTGCCAGCAGCGGGGAAGGCCAGAAGAATGAAAAACTGTTTTTT.

V gene TRBV14 combines with J gene TRBJ2-4; 11 nucleotides match TRBD1. The CDR3 has 18 residues. CDR1 SGHDN and CDR2 FVKESK come from the germline V gene. The V segment lost 6 bases and the J segment 0 bases; nucleotides outside the gene matches: 10. CDR3 DNA sequence: TGTGCCAGCAGTCAGGGGACAGGGGGAACGCTAGCCAAAAACATTCAGTACTTC. This gives the protein CASSQGTGGTLAKNIQYF.

This sequence joins TRBV5-1 and TRBJ2-7; the match to TRBD1 covers 7 bases. Trimming at V came to 2 bases and at J to 3 bases, leaving 5 bases not matched to a gene. This CDR3 is built from 14 residues. In germline, CDR1 is SGHRS, CDR2 YFSETQ. CDR3 in amino acids: CASSFTGAIYEQYF. DNA of the CDR3: TGCGCCAGCAGCTTTACAGGGGCCATCTACGAGCAGTACTTC.

This clonotype was recorded at least ten times. This chain links TRBV12-3 or TRBV12-4 with TRBJ2-6, with 9 positions matching TRBD1. The junction had 8 bases not matched to a gene; V was cut back by 6 bases and J by 2 bases. This CDR3 has 17 amino acids. CDR3 in amino acids: CASRPGTGGAGANVLTF. The CDR3 DNA reads as TGTGCCAGCAGGCCGGGAACAGGGGGCGCTGGGGCCAACGTCCTGACTTTC.

This clonotype was seen more than once but under ten times. Germline and junction disagree at one end, which may indicate a read error. This chain joins TRBV6-1 and TRBJ2-1; 9 bases map to TRBD1. Germline V gives CDR1 MNHNS, CDR2 SASEGT. This CDR3 has 14 residues. The CDR3 DNA reads TGTGCCAGCAGTGAAGATGAGGACAGGGGATTTTGGGTCTTC. Translation gives CASSEDEDRGFWVF.